This passage covers 16 T cell receptor beta chains from one sample sequenced in a study of cytotoxic CD8 clonotypes in ibrutinib-treated CLL. Method: immunoSEQ multiplex PCR; TCRdb's copy keeps in-frame clones and lacks some. In the table there are about 45,000 clones, 65% of which are singletons. The sequencing here drew on PBMCs, taken after 24 months of ibrutinib treatment. The receptors stem from a human donor with chronic lymphocytic leukemia.

The V gene is TRBV9, the J gene TRBJ2-1; 7 bases fit TRBD1. CDR1 is SGDLS, CDR2 YYNGEE, per germline. The length of the CDR3 is 15 residues. V shed 3 bases, J shed 1 base, and the junction held 4 bases outside the gene matches. In DNA form, the CDR3 reads TGTGCCAGCAGCGGCGACAGGGTTTCCTACAATGAGCAGTTCTTC. Translation: CASSGDRVSYNEQFF.

The rearrangement links TRBV5-1 to TRBJ1-5; unclear D gene. CDR1 is SGHRS, CDR2 YFSETQ, per germline. The ends were cut back, 2 bases at V and 4 bases at J, with 7 bases in the middle. CDR3 length: 13 amino acids. CDR3 residues: CASSFSTNQPQHF. The DNA for the CDR3 is TGCGCCAGCAGCTTTTCGACAAATCAGCCCCAGCATTTT.

In its sample, this clone was seen a few times. V gene TRBV14 combines with J gene TRBJ2-7, with 8 bases fitting TRBD2. With V trimmed by 0 bases and J by 8 bases, 9 bases remained unmatched. The CDR3 is made up of 15 amino acids. From germline, CDR1 is SGHDN and CDR2 FVKESK. CDR3 residues: CASSQEASGSVKQYF. The CDR3 coding sequence is TGTGCCAGCAGCCAAGAGGCTAGCGGGTCGGTAAAGCAGTACTTC.

The chain combines TRBV2 with TRBJ2-2, with 7 bases aligning to TRBD1. The CDR3 runs to 16 residues. V dropped 7 bases and J dropped 3; count of bases not matched to a gene: 11. Germline CDR1 reads SNHLY; CDR2 reads FYNNEI. The chain's CDR3 is CASTHDRVRDTGELFF. The DNA of the CDR3 is TGTGCCAGCACCCACGACAGGGTGCGGGACACCGGGGAGCTGTTTTTT.

V usage is TRBV28 and J usage is TRBJ2-3, with TRBD2 identical over 7 bases. The germline CDR1 and CDR2 sequences are MDHEN and SYDVKM. Trimming removed 3 bases from V and 0 bases from J; junction bases left unmatched: 3. This CDR3 contains 15 residues. CDR3 DNA: TGTGCCAGCAGTTTTTTAGCGGGTAGCACAGATACGCAGTATTTT. Translation gives CASSFLAGSTDTQYF.

In DNA, the CDR3 is TGTGCCAGCAGCTTAGGGGACAGCTGGCGCGAGCAGTACTTC. Amino acid sequence: CASSLGDSWREQYF. The chain combines TRBV7-8 with TRBJ2-7, with 7 positions matching TRBD1. Trimming took 1 base from V and 6 from J; bases not matched to a gene: 6. This CDR3 spans 14 amino acids. CDR1 and CDR2 from the germline V gene are SGHVS and FQNEAQ.

The chain is built from TRBV30 and TRBJ1-2; D gene uncertain. Germline assignment: CDR1 GTSNPN and CDR2 SVGIG (reference sequence). There are 12 residues in the CDR3. V lost 4 bases and J lost 7, with 13 bases in between. The CDR3 sequence: CAWTSSRGGYTF. CDR3 coding DNA: TGTGCCTGGACCTCATCTAGAGGTGGCTACACCTTC.

The V and J genes are TRBV30 and TRBJ2-1; D gene uncertain. This CDR3 comprises 11 residues. CDR1 and CDR2 from the germline V gene are GTSNPN and SVGIG (reference sequence). Trimming removed 4 bases from V and 4 bases from J, with 5 bases in between. DNA of the CDR3: TGTGCCTGGACCGTATACAATGAGCAGTTCTTC. Translating gives CAWTVYNEQFF.

The chain recombines TRBV7-9 with TRBJ1-1; D ambiguous. CDR1 SEHNR and CDR2 FQNEAQ come from the germline V gene (reference sequence). The CDR3 runs to 12 residues. V gave up 5 bases and J gave up 6 bases, with 10 bases separating them. CDR3 in amino acids: CASSPQWSEAFF. CDR3 coding DNA: TGTGCCAGCAGCCCCCAGTGGTCTGAAGCTTTCTTT.

The genes are TRBV19 and TRBJ1-5; D unresolved. The CDR3 sequence is 14 residues long. Trimming pared 6 bases from V and 4 bases from J, leaving 13 bases between. Germline loops: CDR1 LNHDA, CDR2 SQIVND (reference sequence). The DNA of the CDR3 is TGTGCCAGTAGCCCGGGAGCTTATAATCAGCCCCAGCATTTT. Its protein product is CASSPGAYNQPQHF.

V gene TRBV7-2 combines with J gene TRBJ1-5; D possibly corresponds to TRBD1 (5 bases). Deletions cut 5 bases from V and 5 bases from J, with 10 bases between. The germline gives CDR1 SGHTA, CDR2 FQGNSA. The CDR3 sequence is 13 residues long. CDR3 residues: CASSLDSDQPQHF. Here the CDR3 DNA reads TGTGCCAGCAGCCTAGACAGCGATCAGCCCCAGCATTTT. Full variable domain (missing parts from reference TRBV7-2 and TRBJ1-5): GAGVSQSPSNKVTEKGKDVELRCDPISGHTALYWYRQSLGQGLEFLIYFQGNSAPDKSGLPSDRFSAERTGGSVSTLTIQRTQQEDSAVYLCASSLDSDQPQHFGDGTRLSIL.

The chain joins TRBV28 to TRBJ2-4, with D unresolved. Trimming cost V 2 bases and J 0 bases, with 5 bases left between them. Per germline, CDR1 MDHEN and CDR2 SYDVKM. The CDR3 consists of 14 residues. CDR3: CASSLIGAKNIQYF. CDR3 nucleotides: TGTGCCAGCAGTTTAATCGGAGCCAAAAACATTCAGTACTTC.

This clone has a count of ten or more. This chain joins TRBV29-1 and TRBJ2-7; TRBD1 is a possible D gene (6 bases). V was clipped by 4 bases and J by 2 bases, with 9 bases between them. In germline, CDR1 is SQVTM, CDR2 ANQGSEA. This CDR3 has 12 amino acids. The CDR3 DNA sequence: TGCAGCGTTGCGGACAGCACCTACGAGCAGTACTTC. Encoded protein: CSVADSTYEQYF.

The rearrangement links TRBV5-1 to TRBJ2-1, with D unresolved. V lost 1 base, J lost 5 bases, and 10 bases lay in between. Germline CDR1 SGHRS, CDR2 YFSETQ. This CDR3 is 14 amino acids long. The CDR3 sequence: CASSLLAENNEQFF. The CDR3 DNA follows: TGCGCCAGCAGCTTGTTGGCAGAGAACAATGAGCAGTTCTTC.

J is TRBJ2-1 and V is TRBV19; 7 bases match TRBD1. Germline V CDR1 and CDR2: LNHDA, SQIVND (reference sequence). This CDR3 is 15 amino acids long. J was trimmed by 4 bases and V by 5 bases; bases with no gene match: 8. CDR3 DNA sequence: TGTGCCAGTAGTCCTACAGGGGAGAGTTACAATGAGCAGTTCTTC. This codes for CASSPTGESYNEQFF.

In DNA, the CDR3 is TGTGCCAGCAGTTACTCGGGCCTTCTCTCTGGAAACACCATATATTTT. Its translation: CASSYSGLLSGNTIYF. V is TRBV6-5 and J is TRBJ1-3; D gene uncertain. This CDR3 contains 16 residues. Trimming shortened V by 0 bases and J by 0 bases, and 9 bases separated the two germline ends. CDR1 MNHEY and CDR2 SVGAGI come from the germline V gene.